This T cell receptor beta chain was profiled in a study of technical replicates of blood from a handful of donors. The CDR3 has 19 residues. Trimming took 2 bases from V and 0 from J; bases not matched to a gene: 11. Germline assignment: CDR1 ENHRY and CDR2 SYGVKD. Using immunoSEQ multiplex PCR, the repertoire was profiled, and TCRdb retains in-frame clones only, with some absent. The data show about 56,000 clones, around 95% seen once. Sequenced input: PBMCs. The TCR sequence derives from a human donor in good health. Some clones in this sample may be carry-over from other donors' samples. The chain is built from TRBV10-3 and TRBJ2-4, with 9 bases lining up with TRBD2. CDR3 DNA sequence: TGTGCCATCAGTGAGGATGTTAGCGGGAGATCGGGAGCCAAAAACATTCAGTACTTC. This codes for CAISEDVSGRSGAKNIQYF.